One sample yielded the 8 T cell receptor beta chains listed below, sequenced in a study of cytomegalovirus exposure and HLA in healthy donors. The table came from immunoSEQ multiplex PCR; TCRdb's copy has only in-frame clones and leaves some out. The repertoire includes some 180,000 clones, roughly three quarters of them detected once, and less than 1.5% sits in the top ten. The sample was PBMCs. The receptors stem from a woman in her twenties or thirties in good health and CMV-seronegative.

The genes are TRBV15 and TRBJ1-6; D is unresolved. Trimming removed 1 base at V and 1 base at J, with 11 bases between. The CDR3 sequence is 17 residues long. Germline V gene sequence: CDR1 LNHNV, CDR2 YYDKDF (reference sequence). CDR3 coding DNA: TGTGCCACCAGCAGAGGTAGACACTGGTCCTATAATTCACCCCTCCACTTT. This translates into CATSRGRHWSYNSPLHF.

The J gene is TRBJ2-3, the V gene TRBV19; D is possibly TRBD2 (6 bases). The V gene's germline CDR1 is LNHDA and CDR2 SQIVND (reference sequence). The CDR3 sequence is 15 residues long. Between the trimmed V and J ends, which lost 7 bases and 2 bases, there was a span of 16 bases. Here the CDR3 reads CASTPGLAPTDTQYF. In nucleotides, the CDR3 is TGTGCCAGTACTCCCGGGCTAGCGCCCACAGATACGCAGTATTTT. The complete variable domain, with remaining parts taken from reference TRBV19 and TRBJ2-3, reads DGGITQSPKYLFRKEGQNVTLSCEQNLNHDAMYWYRQDPGQGLRLIYYSQIVNDFQKGDIAEGYSVSREKKESFPLTVTSAQKNPTAFYLCASTPGLAPTDTQYFGPGTRLTVL.

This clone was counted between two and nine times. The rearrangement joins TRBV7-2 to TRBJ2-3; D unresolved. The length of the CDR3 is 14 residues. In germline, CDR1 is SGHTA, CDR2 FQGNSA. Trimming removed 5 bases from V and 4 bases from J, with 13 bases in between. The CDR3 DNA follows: TGTGCCAGCAGCCTGAACCGGGTTCCAGATACGCAGTATTTT. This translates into CASSLNRVPDTQYF.

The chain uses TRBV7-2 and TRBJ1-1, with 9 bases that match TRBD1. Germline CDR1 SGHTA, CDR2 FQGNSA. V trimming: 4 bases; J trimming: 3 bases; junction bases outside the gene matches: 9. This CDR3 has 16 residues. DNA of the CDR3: TGTGCCAGCAGCTCGCCGGGACAGGGAAGGCACACTGAAGCTTTCTTT. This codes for CASSSPGQGRHTEAFF.

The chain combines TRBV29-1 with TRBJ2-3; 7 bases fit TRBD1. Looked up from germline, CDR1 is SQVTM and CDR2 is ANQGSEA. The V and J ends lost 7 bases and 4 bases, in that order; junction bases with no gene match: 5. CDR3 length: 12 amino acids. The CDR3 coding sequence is TGCAGCGAGGGGGCGAACCCAGATACGCAGTATTTT. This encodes CSEGANPDTQYF.

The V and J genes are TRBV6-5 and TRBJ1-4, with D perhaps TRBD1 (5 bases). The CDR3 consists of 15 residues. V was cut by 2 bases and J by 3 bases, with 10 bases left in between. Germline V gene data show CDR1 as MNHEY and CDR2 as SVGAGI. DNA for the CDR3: TGTGCCAGCAGTTACAGGGGTGGATCTAATGAAAAACTGTTTTTT. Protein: CASSYRGGSNEKLFF.

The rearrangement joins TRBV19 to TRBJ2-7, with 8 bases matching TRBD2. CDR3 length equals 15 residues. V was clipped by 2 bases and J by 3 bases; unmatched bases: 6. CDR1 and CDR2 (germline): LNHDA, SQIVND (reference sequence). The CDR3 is CASSILAGGLYEQYF. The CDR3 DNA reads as TGTGCCAGTAGTATACTCGCGGGAGGCCTCTACGAGCAGTACTTC.

The CDR3 coding sequence is TGTGCCAGCAGCTTCGGACAGGGGAACACTGAAGCTTTCTTT. Translating gives CASSFGQGNTEAFF. V gene TRBV11-2 combines with J gene TRBJ1-1; 8 bases are a match to TRBD1. Germline V CDR1 and CDR2: SGHAT, FQNNGV. The CDR3 is 14 residues long. V was clipped by 3 bases and J by 1 base; unmatched bases: 1.